The source of this TCR beta chain is a study of shared clonotypes between healthy human individuals. Across the whole study: A couple of female and three male donors aged 18 to 49 were enrolled. Whole-study findings and limits: The low donor count limited represented genetic and exposure-history diversity.

This clone was seen a handful of times. The antigen is unknown. Trimming took 3 bases from V and 1 from J; bases not matched to a gene: 8. This CDR3 comprises 16 residues. In germline, CDR1 is SGHAT, CDR2 FQNNGV. Memory CD4+ cells were the fraction left after CD45RA+ naive selection. Only in-frame clones appear in the TCRdb table, and some are missing; sequencing was by immunoSEQ multiplex PCR. The sample shows some 1 million clones, under 80% of them seen only once. The sequence derives from a man aged 18 to 30 in good health. The chain uses TRBV11-2 and TRBJ1-2, with 7 positions matching TRBD1. Sequenced sample: memory CD4+ T cells sorted from blood. Subset indicated: CD45RA-negative fraction. The CDR3 region has the DNA TGTGCCAGCAGCTTGGGGCAGGGGGTTGATAACTATGGCTACACCTTC. It codes for CASSLGQGVDNYGYTF.